This is a list of T cell receptor beta chains from one sample in a study of blood T cell repertoires in COVID-19. Here immunoSEQ multiplex PCR was the method, and the copy in TCRdb shows in-frame clones only, minus some. The sample includes 210,000 or so clones, about 83% of them seen just once. Sequencing used peripheral blood. Receptors originate from a woman aged 30 to 39 with COVID-19, enrolled during active disease. The CDR3 runs from the conserved cysteine through the conserved F or W. The D gene is left open where the match is weak. A clone size is listed for some rows: how often the clone was seen (once, few, many), or a class if it is expanded.

>NA|TRBD1|15|TRBJ1-1|TRBV2
TGTGCCAGCAACTTTAAGGGGGCAATGAACACTGAAGCTTTCTTT
CASNFKGAMNTEAFF
>NA|NA|14|TRBJ1-1|TRBV30
TGTGCCCTGACTACGCGGGGGAGGAACACTGAAGCTTTCTTT
CALTTRGRNTEAFF
>NA|TRBD1|18|TRBJ2-7|TRBV19
TGTGCCAGTAGTCGGTCCGGGACAGGGGGCCATGCCGCTTACGAGCAGTACTTC
CASSRSGTGGHAAYEQYF
>NA|NA|16|TRBJ2-1|TRBV4-2
TGTGCCAGCAGCCAAGATAACAGGGTCTCCTACAATGAGCAGTTCTTC
CASSQDNRVSYNEQFF
>NA|NA|13|TRBJ2-5|TRBV4-3
TGCGCCAGCAGCCAAGAACCTAGAGAGACCCAGTACTTC
CASSQEPRETQYF
>NA|TRBD1|16|TRBJ1-6|TRBV7-2
TGTGCCAGCAGCCCCGTCGAGACAGGGAAGACTTCACCCCTCCACTTT
CASSPVETGKTSPLHF
>NA|NA|13|TRBJ1-1|TRBV6-4
TGTGCCAGCAGAGAGACAGTGAACACTGAAGCTTTCTTT
CASRETVNTEAFF
>NA|TRBD1|13|TRBJ1-3|TRBV19
TGTGCCAGCCAGGGGGCAATCGGAAACACCATATATTTT
CASQGAIGNTIYF
>NA|NA|15|TRBJ2-3|TRBV5-6
TGTGCCAGCAGCCCCCCGAGGACTAGCACAGATACGCAGTATTTT
CASSPPRTSTDTQYF
>NA|NA|14|TRBJ2-5|TRBV27
TGTGCCAGCAGTCCTCTTCCCACGCAGGGGACCCAGTACTTC
CASSPLPTQGTQYF
>few|NA|13|TRBJ1-5|TRBV19
TGTGCCAGTGCCGGGACAAGCAATCAGCCCCAGCATTTT
CASAGTSNQPQHF
>NA|NA|12|TRBJ2-1|TRBV9
TGTGCCAGCAGCGTAAGCGAGATTGAGCAGTTCTTC
CASSVSEIEQFF
>NA|NA|16|TRBJ2-4|TRBV4-3
TGCGCCAGCAGCCAAGATCCGGCACTAACCAAAAACATTCAGTACTTC
CASSQDPALTKNIQYF
>once|NA|13|TRBJ2-7|TRBV5-6
TGTGCCAGCAGCTTGGGTACAGGACACGAGCAGTACTTC
CASSLGTGHEQYF
>NA|TRBD1|21|TRBJ1-5|TRBV18
TGTGCCAGCTCACCGGAAAGGGGACCGGGACAGGGGAGTAGGAGCAATCAGCCCCAGCATTTT
CASSPERGPGQGSRSNQPQHF
>NA|NA|17|TRBJ1-2|TRBV4-1
TGCGCCAGCAGCCTTCGTTGGATCCAAACCACGGGCTATGGCTACACCTTC
CASSLRWIQTTGYGYTF
>NA|TRBD2|16|TRBJ2-2|TRBV7-8
TGTGCCAGCAGCCGAGAGGCTAGCGGGGGCACCGGGGAGCTGTTTTTT
CASSREASGGTGELFF
>few|NA|17|TRBJ2-1|TRBV9
TGTGCCAGCAGCGTACTTTTTGGGGGGGCCCTGGACAATGAGCAGTTCTTC
CASSVLFGGALDNEQFF
>NA|NA|13|TRBJ2-1|TRBV5-4
TGTGCCAGCAGCTCGGGGATCCGGGATGAGCAGTTCTTC
CASSSGIRDEQFF
>NA|TRBD2|14|TRBJ2-7|TRBV11-2
TGTGCCAGCAGTCTCGGGACTAGCGGATACGAGCAGTACTTC
CASSLGTSGYEQYF
>NA|NA|15|TRBJ2-3|TRBV7-9
TGTGCCAGCAGCTTGGACAGAAAACCTACAGATACGCAGTATTTT
CASSLDRKPTDTQYF